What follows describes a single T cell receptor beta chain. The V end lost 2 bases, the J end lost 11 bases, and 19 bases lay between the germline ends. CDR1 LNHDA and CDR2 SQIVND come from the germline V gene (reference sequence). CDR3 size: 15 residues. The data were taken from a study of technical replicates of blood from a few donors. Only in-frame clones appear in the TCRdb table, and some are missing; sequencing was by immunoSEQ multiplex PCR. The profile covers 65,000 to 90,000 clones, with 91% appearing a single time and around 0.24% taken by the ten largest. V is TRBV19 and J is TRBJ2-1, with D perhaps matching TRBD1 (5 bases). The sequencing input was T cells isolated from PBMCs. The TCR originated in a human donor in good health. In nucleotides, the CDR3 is TGTGCCAGTAGTATAATAGGGGATAGGAATCCGCAGCAGTTCTTC. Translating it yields CASSIIGDRNPQQFF.